This T cell receptor (beta chain) was recorded in a study of T cell repertoires in cytomegalovirus infection. On the study more broadly: An indication of both CMV infection and matching HLA type came from public TCR beta signatures. Findings of the study overall: Dominant in the ex vivo response were TCR beta clonotypes restricted by HLA-C and specific for CMV.

CDR3 length: 15 residues. CDR1 and CDR2 from the germline V gene are MNHEY and SVGAGI. The V and J ends lost 5 bases and 5 bases, in that order; junction bases with no gene match: 8. TCRdb re-analysed the reads in MiXCR, keeping a single row per CDR3 protein. The sample consists of 800,000 to 950,000 distinct CDR3 sequences, over 25% of them appearing once. This clonotype was picked up a small number of times. Its antigen is not identified. The sample consisted of cultured CD8+ T cells from PBMCs, taken from culture after CMV antigen stimulation. The sequence came from a human donor in good health (CMV status not recorded). Some clones in this sample may be carry-over from other donors' samples. V usage is TRBV6-5 and J usage is TRBJ1-2, with TRBD1 identical over 10 bases. The CDR3 reads CASSERTGGRYGYTF. The CDR3 DNA reads as TGTGCCAGCAGTGAGCGGACAGGGGGACGATATGGCTACACCTTC.